This T cell receptor beta chain was sequenced during a study of T cell responses to AZD1222 COVID-19 vaccine. The germline V gene has CDR1 LNHDA and CDR2 SQIVND (reference sequence). The CDR3 is 14 residues long. The germline V and J ends were trimmed by 7 bases and 6 bases, with 15 bases remaining between them. As concerns this clone: Antigen unknown.

TCRdb keeps only in-frame clones here, not all; method: immunoSEQ multiplex PCR. The table shows approximately 90,000 clones, with around nine tenths occurring only once. Broader study findings: CD4 TCRs covered the whole spike, strongest at regions 160-218 and 743-854. Donors were chiefly white British, with a greater number of females, and clonal diversity was perhaps underestimated.

The receptor was isolated from an adult in good health. This sequence joins TRBV19 and TRBJ1-4; no firm D call. This material consisted of peripheral blood, taken on day 0 of AZD1222 vaccination. The CDR3 sequence: CASNLGQIHEKLFF. The CDR3 DNA follows: TGTGCCAGTAATTTGGGCCAGATCCATGAAAAACTGTTTTTT.